This T cell receptor beta chain was captured by sequencing in a study of blood T cell repertoires in COVID-19. About the study: Sites in the United States, Italy and Spain provided acute and convalescent COVID-19 samples. T cells, B-cell-depleted T cells, or PBMCs provided the cDNA or gDNA that served as material.

Germline values: CDR1 SGDLS, CDR2 YYNGEE. This CDR3 is built from 14 residues. The J segment lost 13 bases and the V segment lost 3 bases, leaving 7 bases of the junction unmatched. Authors' methods: By means of reference gene primer amplification, nucleated cell counts were estimated. Clones were sequenced by immunoSEQ multiplex PCR, and TCRdb holds only the in-frame ones, with some missing. That table furnishes V, J and clone size, whereas the DNA furnished D and trimming. Here the sample spans about 250,000 clones, roughly 80% being singletons. This TCR was recovered from a man aged 45 to 65 with active or convalescent COVID-19. The genes are TRBV9 and TRBJ2-2; 12 positions agree with TRBD1. The sequencing sample was made of peripheral blood. CDR3 coding DNA: TGTGCCAGCAGCGAGGGACAGGGGGCGCCTTGGCTGTTTTTT. It codes for CASSEGQGAPWLFF.